The rows below give T cell receptor beta chains drawn from one sample of a study of T cells after yellow fever vaccination. TCRdb re-called the 5' RACE reads with MiXCR, one entry per CDR3 protein. The sample consists of some 200,000 distinct CDR3 sequences, more than 3% of them appearing once. Sequencing used CD4+ T cells sorted from PBMCs, obtained 10 days after the yellow fever booster vaccination. These receptors all stem from a young man who received the YFV17D yellow fever vaccine. Both conserved end residues are part of each CDR3. The order of the fields is D gene, V gene, J gene, clone size, CDR3 protein, CDR3 DNA. D genes are given only for firm matches. Not all rows give a size; the values are once, few, many and, for expanded clones, a class.

d_call: TRBD1
v_call: TRBV20-1
j_call: TRBJ1-1
clone_size: NA
cdr3_aa: CSARDPSRGLNTEAFF
cdr3_nt: TGCAGTGCTAGAGATCCTTCCAGGGGGTTGAACACTGAAGCTTTCTTT

d_call: TRBD2
v_call: TRBV7-2
j_call: TRBJ2-1
clone_size: NA
cdr3_aa: CASSSLGELAGNYNEQFF
cdr3_nt: TGTGCCAGCAGCTCCCTAGGGGAACTAGCGGGGAACTACAATGAGCAGTTCTTC

d_call: NA
v_call: TRBV7-3
j_call: TRBJ2-1
clone_size: many
cdr3_aa: CASSLSVQSHNEQFF
cdr3_nt: TGTGCCAGCAGCTTAAGTGTACAGAGTCACAATGAGCAGTTCTTC

d_call: NA
v_call: TRBV19
j_call: TRBJ1-5
clone_size: many
cdr3_aa: CASSTGGLQPQHF
cdr3_nt: TGTGCCAGTAGTACGGGGGGCTTGCAGCCCCAGCATTTT

d_call: NA
v_call: TRBV19
j_call: TRBJ1-5
clone_size: NA
cdr3_aa: CASSSQASNQPQHF
cdr3_nt: TGTGCCAGTAGTAGCCAGGCTAGCAATCAGCCCCAGCATTTT

d_call: TRBD1
v_call: TRBV10-3
j_call: TRBJ2-4
clone_size: many
cdr3_aa: CAKKQLSAGGNIQYF
cdr3_nt: TGTGCCAAAAAGCAGTTGTCGGCAGGGGGAAACATTCAGTACTTC

d_call: TRBD2
v_call: TRBV4-3
j_call: TRBJ2-7
clone_size: many
cdr3_aa: CASSLRTSGFYEQYF
cdr3_nt: TGCGCCAGCAGCCTGAGGACTAGCGGGTTCTACGAGCAGTACTTC

d_call: NA
v_call: TRBV7-2
j_call: TRBJ1-2
clone_size: many
cdr3_aa: CASSFTGYGYTF
cdr3_nt: TGTGCCAGCAGCTTTACAGGTTATGGCTACACCTTC

d_call: NA
v_call: TRBV7-2
j_call: TRBJ2-7
clone_size: NA
cdr3_aa: CASSFGRDSYEQYF
cdr3_nt: TGTGCCAGCAGCTTCGGACGGGACTCCTACGAGCAGTACTTC

d_call: NA
v_call: TRBV6-1
j_call: TRBJ1-5
clone_size: many
cdr3_aa: CASTEVGGQPQHF
cdr3_nt: TGTGCCAGCACCGAAGTGGGGGGCCAGCCCCAGCATTTT

d_call: NA
v_call: TRBV5-1
j_call: TRBJ1-2
clone_size: NA
cdr3_aa: CASSWHLGRLNYGYTF
cdr3_nt: TGCGCCAGCAGCTGGCACCTCGGACGGTTGAACTATGGCTACACCTTC